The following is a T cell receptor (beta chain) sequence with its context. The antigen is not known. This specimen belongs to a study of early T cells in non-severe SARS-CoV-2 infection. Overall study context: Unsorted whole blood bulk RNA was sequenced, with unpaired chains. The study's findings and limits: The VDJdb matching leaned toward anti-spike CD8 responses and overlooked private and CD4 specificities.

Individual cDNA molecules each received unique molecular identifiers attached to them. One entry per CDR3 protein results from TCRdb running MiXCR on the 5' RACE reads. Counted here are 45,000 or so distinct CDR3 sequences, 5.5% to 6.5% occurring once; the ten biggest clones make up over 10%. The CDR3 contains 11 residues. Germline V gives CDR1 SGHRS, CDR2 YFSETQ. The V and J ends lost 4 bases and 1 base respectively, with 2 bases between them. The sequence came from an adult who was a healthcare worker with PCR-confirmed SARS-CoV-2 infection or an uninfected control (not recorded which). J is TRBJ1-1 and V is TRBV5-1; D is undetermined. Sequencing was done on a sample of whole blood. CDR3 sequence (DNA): TGCGCCAGCAGCGGGAACACTGAAGCTTTCTTT. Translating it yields CASSGNTEAFF.